The 12 T cell receptor beta chains in this list originate from one sample, sequenced in a study of molecular identifiers for immune sequencing clone quantification. TCRdb re-called the PCR reads with MiXCR, one entry per CDR3 protein. The sample has some 66,000 distinct CDR3 sequences; roughly a fifth are singletons. Sequencing was done on a sample of naive CD8+ T cells from blood, with Jurkat cell RNA spiked in. Described subset: FACS-sorted CD8+CD4-CCR7+CD45RA+ naive T cells. Receptor source: a human donor in good health. Some libraries in this study had Jurkat cell RNA spiked in.

Regarding this clonotype: This clone may be a read error of a much larger clone one base away. This chain uses TRBV7-3 with TRBJ2-1, with 9 bases matching TRBD1. Germline V gene lookup returns CDR1 SGHTA and CDR2 FQGTGA. The CDR3 spans 19 residues. The CDR3 DNA sequence: TGTGCCAGCAGCCCGAACATCCTGGCGACAGGGGGACTCTACAGTGAGCAGTTCTTC. Amino acids: CASSPNILATGGLYSEQFF.

This clonotype was detected ten times or more. The chain links TRBV21-1 to TRBJ2-1; TRBD2, the table's D call, lacks a check against the DNA. TRBV21-1 is a pseudogene. The CDR3 contains 16 residues. The CDR3 loop is CASSKVGREGYNEQFF. In DNA form, the CDR3 reads TGTGCCAGCAGCAAAGTCGGACGGGAGGGGTACAATGAGCAGTTCTTC.

This clonotype was seen at least ten times. V is TRBV19 and J is TRBJ2-1; 13 bases fit TRBD2. Trimming took 4 bases from V and 1 from J; bases not matched to a gene: 13. The length of the CDR3 is 20 residues. Germline V lookup: CDR1 LNHDA, CDR2 SQIVND (reference sequence). CDR3: CASSTTSGRVRTGSYNEQFF. CDR3 in DNA: TGTGCCAGTAGTACCACTAGCGGGAGGGTTCGCACCGGGTCCTACAATGAGCAGTTCTTC.

The J gene is TRBJ2-2, the V gene TRBV5-4; D uncertain. V lost 0 bases and J 5 bases, leaving 8 bases between the germline ends. CDR3 length equals 14 residues. Per the germline V gene, CDR1 is SGHNT and CDR2 is YYREEE (reference sequence). CDR3 nucleotide sequence: TGTGCCAGCAGCTTGGCCGTGCGGACCGGGGAGCTGTTTTTT. Translation gives CASSLAVRTGELFF.

This clonotype was detected ten times or more. The rearrangement joins TRBV6-2 or TRBV6-3 to TRBJ1-2; D is uncertain. The CDR3 length is 15 residues. Germline CDR1 and CDR2: MNHEY and SVGEGT. The V gene lost 4 bases and the J gene lost 4 bases, with 16 bases spanning the gap. The CDR3 is CASSLLQSPGYGYTF. CDR3 nucleotide sequence: TGTGCCAGCAGTTTACTACAGTCTCCAGGCTATGGCTACACCTTC.

This clonotype has only a few counts. V is TRBV12-3 or TRBV12-4 and J is TRBJ2-1; TRBD2 matches at 10 bases. Trimming at V came to 5 bases and at J to 1 base, leaving 5 bases not matched to a gene. The CDR3 is made up of 16 amino acids. CDR3 loop: CASSLPTSGSYNEQFF. The CDR3 DNA is TGTGCCAGCAGTCTCCCGACTAGCGGGTCCTACAATGAGCAGTTCTTC.

Many counts were recorded for this clonotype. The rearrangement uses TRBV9 and TRBJ2-3; the D call may be TRBD1 or TRBD2 (5 bases each). The V gene lost 0 bases and the J gene lost 3 bases, with 8 bases spanning the gap. In germline, CDR1 is SGDLS, CDR2 YYNGEE. The length of the CDR3 is 14 residues. The CDR3 DNA reads TGTGCCAGCAGCGTAGGGGACCAAACAGATACGCAGTATTTT. Encoded protein: CASSVGDQTDTQYF.

This clonotype came up many times. The chain uses TRBV20-1 and TRBJ2-1; D might be TRBD2 (6 bases). The germline V gene encodes CDR1 DFQATT and CDR2 SNEGSKA (reference sequence). Trimming cost V 3 bases and J 1 base, with 13 bases left between them. The CDR3 contains 15 residues. CDR3 bases: TGCAGTGCTAGTGTTCTAGCGCGATCCTACAATGAGCAGTTCTTC. Protein product: CSASVLARSYNEQFF.

The table lists this clonotype with many counts. The genes are TRBV7-9 and TRBJ2-1; 7 positions agree with TRBD2. V dropped 5 bases and J dropped 9; count of bases not matched to a gene: 13. The length of the CDR3 is 15 residues. CDR1 is SEHNR, CDR2 FQNEAQ, per germline (reference sequence). The CDR3 DNA is TGTGCCAGCAGCCTTTTATCGACGGGAGGCGGTGAGCAGTTCTTC. Its translation is CASSLLSTGGGEQFF.

With regard to this clonotype: Sequence at one end of the junction differs from germline and may be a read error. The chain combines TRBV6-6 with TRBJ2-1; TRBD2 matches 10 bases. There are 17 residues in the CDR3. Germline V gene sequence: CDR1 MNHNY, CDR2 SVGAGI (reference sequence). CDR3 bases: TGCGCCAGCAGTTACGGAGGTGCTAGCGGGAGAAACAAGGAGCAGTTCTTC. Amino acids: CASSYGGASGRNKEQFF.

This clonotype has ten or more counts. The chain uses TRBV5-5 and TRBJ2-7, with D uncertain. The length of the CDR3 is 16 residues. The V end lost 0 bases, the J end lost 0 bases, and 13 bases lay between the germline ends. Germline assignment: CDR1 SGHKS and CDR2 YYEKEE (reference sequence). The CDR3 reads CASSLAVGLSSYEQYF. The CDR3 DNA reads as TGTGCCAGCAGCTTGGCCGTAGGGCTGAGCTCCTACGAGCAGTACTTC.

This CDR3 is CASSSSFDMGEQYF. Here the CDR3 DNA reads TGTGCCAGCAGCTCTTCTTTCGACATGGGCGAGCAGTACTTC. The rearrangement joins TRBV7-8 to TRBJ2-7, with no clear D. CDR3 length: 14 amino acids. Germline V gene lookup returns CDR1 SGHVS and CDR2 FQNEAQ. V was shortened by 4 bases and J by 6 bases, with 16 bases between the two germline ends.